The 18 T cell receptor beta chains below all came from one sample that was sequenced in a study of shared clonotypes between healthy human individuals. Generated by immunoSEQ multiplex PCR, the TCRdb table keeps only in-frame clones and is missing some. The table has about 1 million clones, more than 60% seen once. Sequences were obtained from memory CD4+ T cells sorted from blood. Specified subset: CD45RA-negative fraction. The source of these receptors is a man younger than 35 in good health.

The count of this clone is one. V usage is TRBV7-9 and J usage is TRBJ1-2, with 8 bases aligning to TRBD1. With V trimmed by 5 bases and J by 6 bases, 11 bases remained unmatched. CDR1 and CDR2 from the germline V gene are SEHNR and FQNEAQ (reference sequence). The CDR3 totals 15 residues. The CDR3 DNA sequence: TGTGCCAGCAGCCTTCGGGACAGGTCTCTAAATGGCTACACCTTC. This sequence encodes CASSLRDRSLNGYTF.

This clone turned up a few times. The chain recombines TRBV6-5 with TRBJ1-5; a possible D gene is TRBD1 (6 bases). CDR1 MNHEY and CDR2 SVGAGI come from the germline V gene. V gave up 6 bases and J gave up 0 bases, with 12 bases separating them. This CDR3 region has 15 residues. The CDR3 loop reads CASRIQGDSNQPQHF. CDR3 in DNA: TGTGCCAGCAGAATACAGGGCGATAGCAATCAGCCCCAGCATTTT.

The rearrangement links TRBV7-9 to TRBJ2-3; 15 nucleotides match TRBD2. There are 18 residues in the CDR3. From germline, CDR1 is SEHNR and CDR2 FQNEAQ (reference sequence). J was trimmed by 3 bases and V by 5 bases; bases with no gene match: 9. The CDR3 coding sequence is TGTGCCAGCAGCCCGCCGGGACTAGCGGGAGGTCTTACAGATACGCAGTATTTT. Translated: CASSPPGLAGGLTDTQYF.

This clone was found a few times. The chain is built from TRBV28 and TRBJ1-2, with D uncertain. The CDR3 sequence is 13 residues long. V was pared by 3 bases and J by 8 bases, with 13 bases between. The V gene's germline CDR1 is MDHEN and CDR2 SYDVKM. The CDR3: CASSLEGLNGYTF. DNA of the CDR3: TGTGCCAGCAGTTTGGAGGGTCTAAACGGCTACACCTTC.

The V call is TRBV5-4, the J call TRBJ2-2; D is undetermined. Germline lookup yields CDR1 SGHNT and CDR2 YYREEE (reference sequence). The CDR3 sequence is 14 residues long. Trimming removed 0 bases at V and 6 bases at J, with 9 bases between. The CDR3 loop reads CASSLDLQPGELFF. The CDR3 nucleotides read TGTGCCAGCAGCTTGGATTTGCAGCCCGGGGAGCTGTTTTTT.

This clone was recorded a few times. Additional DNA sequences in this sample encode the identical CDR3. V gene TRBV10-3 combines with J gene TRBJ1-1; D possibly corresponds to TRBD1 (5 bases). Between the trimmed V and J ends, which lost 4 bases and 1 base, there was a span of 7 bases. In germline, CDR1 is ENHRY, CDR2 SYGVKD. This CDR3 comprises 13 residues. CDR3: CAISVGGNTEAFF. DNA for the CDR3: TGTGCCATCAGTGTTGGGGGGAACACTGAAGCTTTCTTT.

This clone appeared a single time. V usage is TRBV6-1 and J usage is TRBJ1-4, with D maybe TRBD1 (5 bases). This CDR3 is built from 15 residues. Between the trimmed V and J ends, which lost 6 bases and 6 bases, there was a span of 17 bases. CDR1 and CDR2 (germline): MNHNS, SASEGT. The CDR3 sequence: CASRGLGTEDEKLFF. DNA for the CDR3: TGTGCCAGCAGGGGTTTGGGGACCGAGGATGAAAAACTGTTTTTT.

The chain joins TRBV30 to TRBJ1-1; D uncertain. The CDR3 has 12 residues. V was trimmed by 3 bases and J by 10 bases, leaving 15 bases between them. Germline V gives CDR1 GTSNPN, CDR2 SVGIG (reference sequence). CDR3 DNA: TGTGCCTGGAGATTCTGGGCGGGTGTAGCTTTCTTT. Protein product: CAWRFWAGVAFF. The variable domain in full, with the rest retrieved from reference TRBV30 and TRBJ1-1, is SQTIHQWPATLVQPVGSPLSLECTVEGTSNPNLYWYRQAAGRGLQLLFYSVGIGQISSEVPQNLSASRPQDRQFILSSKKLLLSDSGFYLCAWRFWAGVAFFGQGTRLTVV.

For this clone: The same CDR3 arises from other DNA sequences in this sample as well. The V gene is TRBV28, the J gene TRBJ2-7; no definite D call. V was pared by 5 bases and J by 2 bases, with 7 bases between. Germline V gene sequence: CDR1 MDHEN, CDR2 SYDVKM. This CDR3 has 12 amino acids. The chain's CDR3 is CASSLRAYEQYF. For the CDR3, the DNA is TGTGCCAGCAGTCTCCGAGCCTACGAGCAGTACTTC.

This chain connects TRBV7-2 to TRBJ1-6; TRBD1 aligns across 7 bases. The CDR3 runs to 16 residues. The V segment lost 5 bases and the J segment 6 bases; nucleotides outside the gene matches: 10. Germline V lookup: CDR1 SGHTA, CDR2 FQGNSA. The CDR3 DNA reads as TGTGCCAGCAGCCCAGGGGATACAGGGGTTAATTCACCCCTCCACTTT. This encodes CASSPGDTGVNSPLHF.

The genes are TRBV19 and TRBJ2-1; D possibly corresponds to TRBD1 (6 bases). The CDR3 contains 13 residues. Germline V gene data show CDR1 as LNHDA and CDR2 as SQIVND (reference sequence). V lost 7 bases and J lost 6, with 13 bases in between. The CDR3 loop is CASIDRWGNEQFF. In DNA form, the CDR3 reads TGTGCCAGTATCGACAGGTGGGGCAATGAGCAGTTCTTC.

The rearrangement uses TRBV28 and TRBJ2-7, with 9 bases lining up with TRBD1. The germline V gene has CDR1 MDHEN and CDR2 SYDVKM. The CDR3 runs 14 residues. V gave up 6 bases and J gave up 2 bases; unmatched junction bases: 5. CDR3 residues: CASSSGTGPYEQYF. CDR3 bases: TGTGCCAGCAGCTCCGGGACAGGGCCCTACGAGCAGTACTTC.

Many counts were recorded for this clone. The chain couples TRBV29-1 to TRBJ1-1; tentatively, D is TRBD1 (5 bases). V lost 2 bases and J 1 base, leaving 5 bases between the germline ends. Germline assignment: CDR1 SQVTM and CDR2 ANQGSEA. The CDR3 loop spans 12 amino acids. CDR3 sequence: CSVERGNTEAFF. Here the CDR3 DNA reads TGCAGCGTTGAAAGGGGGAACACTGAAGCTTTCTTT.

This clone has more than one count but fewer than ten. V and J are TRBV27 and TRBJ1-2; possibly TRBD1 for D (5 bases). Trimming pared 3 bases from V and 10 bases from J, leaving 18 bases between. The V gene's germline CDR1 is MNHEY and CDR2 SMNVEV (reference sequence). The CDR3 runs to 14 residues. CDR3 sequence (DNA): TGTGCCAGCAGTTTGGGGGGACGGTCCGGGGTCTACACCTTC. Its translation is CASSLGGRSGVYTF.

The chain has TRBV15 and TRBJ1-4; D is unclear. Germline V gene lookup returns CDR1 LNHNV and CDR2 YYDKDF (reference sequence). V lost 9 bases to trimming and J lost 7 bases, with 21 bases between them. This CDR3 is built from 15 residues. Here the CDR3 DNA reads TGTGCCACTCGTACCCGAGACCTGTTGGGTGAAAAACTGTTTTTT. Protein: CATRTRDLLGEKLFF.

This chain uses TRBV27 with TRBJ2-3; 7 bases map to TRBD2. Germline loops: CDR1 MNHEY, CDR2 SMNVEV (reference sequence). CDR3 length equals 17 residues. The ends lost 3 bases at V and 2 bases at J; junction bases unmatched: 11. The CDR3 spells CASSFRGGAQYTDTQYF. The CDR3 DNA follows: TGTGCCAGCAGTTTTCGCGGGGGAGCCCAATACACAGATACGCAGTATTTT.

The chain uses TRBV5-1 and TRBJ1-5; TRBD1 matches 9 bases. The V segment lost 2 bases and the J segment 7 bases; nucleotides outside the gene matches: 10. Germline V gene data show CDR1 as SGHRS and CDR2 as YFSETQ. This CDR3 is built from 16 residues. In DNA, the CDR3 is TGCGCCAGCAGCTTTATGCCCGGGACAGGGAACCAGCCCCAGCATTTT. It specifies CASSFMPGTGNQPQHF.

This clone is a singleton in its sample. V and J are TRBV15 and TRBJ1-5; 8 bases agree with TRBD1. This CDR3 comprises 18 residues. Germline V gives CDR1 LNHNV, CDR2 YYDKDF (reference sequence). Trimming cost V 0 bases and J 1 base; bases outside gene matches: 8. DNA for the CDR3: TGTGCCACCAGCAGAGATGGGGGCAGGGGGCGAAGCAATCAGCCCCAGCATTTT. It translates to CATSRDGGRGRSNQPQHF.